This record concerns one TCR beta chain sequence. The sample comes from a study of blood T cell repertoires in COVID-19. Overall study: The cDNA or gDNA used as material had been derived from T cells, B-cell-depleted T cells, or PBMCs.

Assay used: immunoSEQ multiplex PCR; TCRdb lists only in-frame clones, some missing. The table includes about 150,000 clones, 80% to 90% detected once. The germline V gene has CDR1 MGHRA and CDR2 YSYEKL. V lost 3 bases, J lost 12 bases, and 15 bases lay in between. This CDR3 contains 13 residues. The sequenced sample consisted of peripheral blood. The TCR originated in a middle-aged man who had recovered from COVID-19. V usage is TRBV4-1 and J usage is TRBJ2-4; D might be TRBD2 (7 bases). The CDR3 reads CASSHGGGSSQYF. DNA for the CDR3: TGCGCCAGCAGCCATGGCGGGGGCTCCTCTCAGTACTTC.